The source of this TCR beta chain is a study of cytomegalovirus exposure and HLA in healthy donors. Background on the study: A prior analysis found 100 million to 140 million unique TCR beta sequences from 170 million or so T cells. Broader study findings: According to a later analysis, most TCR beta chains associated with CMV appeared HLA-restricted.

The length of the CDR3 is 17 residues. Germline CDR1 reads SEHNR; CDR2 reads FQNEAQ (reference sequence). Trimming took 5 bases from V and 6 from J; bases not matched to a gene: 16. Turning to this clone: Its antigen is unknown.

Primers included in the PCR were 60 Vbeta and 13 Jbeta primers. Here immunoSEQ multiplex PCR was the method, and the copy in TCRdb shows in-frame clones only, minus some. The sample lists 85,000 to 130,000 clones; more than 75% were seen once. Sequencing was carried out using PBMCs. J is TRBJ2-1 and V is TRBV7-9, with 7 bases aligning to TRBD2. This receptor was taken from a woman aged 18 to 35 in good health and CMV-seropositive. This chain's CDR3 is CASSPPGGSFKLNEQFF. The CDR3 region has the DNA TGTGCCAGCAGCCCCCCCGGCGGGAGCTTCAAGCTCAATGAGCAGTTCTTC.